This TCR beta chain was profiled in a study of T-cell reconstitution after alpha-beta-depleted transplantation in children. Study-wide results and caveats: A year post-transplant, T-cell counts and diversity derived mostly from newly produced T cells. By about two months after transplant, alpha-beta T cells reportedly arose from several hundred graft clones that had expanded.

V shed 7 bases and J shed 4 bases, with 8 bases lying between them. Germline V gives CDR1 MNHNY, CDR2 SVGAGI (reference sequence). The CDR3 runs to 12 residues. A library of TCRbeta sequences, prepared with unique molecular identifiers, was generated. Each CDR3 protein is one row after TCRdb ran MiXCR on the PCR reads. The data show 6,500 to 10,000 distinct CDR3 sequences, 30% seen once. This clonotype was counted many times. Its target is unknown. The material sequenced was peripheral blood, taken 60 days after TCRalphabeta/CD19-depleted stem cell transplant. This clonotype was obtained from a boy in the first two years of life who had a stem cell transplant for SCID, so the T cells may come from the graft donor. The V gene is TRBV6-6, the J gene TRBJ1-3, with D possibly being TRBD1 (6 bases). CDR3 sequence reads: CASKGGGNTIYF. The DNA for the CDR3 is TGTGCCAGCAAGGGGGGAGGAAACACCATATATTTT.